The present T cell receptor (beta chain) was sequenced within a study of blood T cells in healthy people across ages. With a J-beta primer mix and a sample-barcoded 5' primer, a second PCR ran roughly 6 to 11 cycles. From the 5' RACE reads, TCRdb called clonotypes with MiXCR, one entry per CDR3 protein. There are around 1.5 million distinct CDR3 sequences in the sample; about 31% occur only once, and around 11% lies in the top ten. The draw of peripheral blood yielded about 9.4 milliliters from each donor. V shed 5 bases and J shed 4 bases, with 10 bases lying between them. CDR1 and CDR2 (germline): MNHEY, SVGAGI. The CDR3 totals 13 residues. This clonotype has just a few counts.

J is TRBJ2-3 and V is TRBV6-5; D perhaps matches TRBD2 (6 bases). This clonotype was obtained from a woman in her 30s in good health. Sequencing was performed on blood. CDR3 coding DNA: TGTGCCAGCAGTCGTTCGGGGGCAGATACGCAGTATTTT. This translates into CASSRSGADTQYF.